This T cell receptor beta chain was recovered during a study of T cells after yellow fever vaccination. CDR3 length equals 14 residues. Trimming removed 3 bases from V and 1 base from J, with 9 bases in between. Germline CDR1 MGHRA, CDR2 YSYEKL. TCRdb fed the 5' RACE reads into MiXCR, producing one record per CDR3 protein. The table has some 420,000 distinct CDR3 sequences, roughly 20% seen once; the top ten hold 18%. This clonotype was observed a handful of times. The sample consisted of PBMCs, taken before the yellow fever booster vaccination. The genes are TRBV4-1 and TRBJ1-1, with D maybe TRBD1 (6 bases). The sequence derives from a man between 18 and 35 years old who received the YFV17D yellow fever vaccine. Here the CDR3 reads CASSQTGENTEAFF. The CDR3 DNA is TGCGCCAGCAGCCAGACAGGAGAGAACACTGAAGCTTTCTTT.